The clone carrying this T cell receptor (beta chain) was seen only a few times. This entry is derived from a study of cytomegalovirus exposure and HLA in healthy donors. The PCR had 60 Vbeta and 13 Jbeta primers. Data came from immunoSEQ multiplex PCR; TCRdb stores just in-frame clones and leaves some out. The sample includes 200,000 to 250,000 clones, 75% to 85% of them seen just once. Germline V gives CDR1 KGHSH, CDR2 LQKENI. The CDR3 has 15 amino acids. The V gene end was trimmed by 3 bases and the J gene end by 5 bases; junction bases not matched to a gene: 9. The TCR was taken from a woman aged 55-70 years in good health and CMV-seropositive. The V gene is TRBV18, the J gene TRBJ2-7; 8 bases match TRBD2. The sequencing sample was made of PBMCs. CDR3 sequence: CASSPNHKGLDEQYF. CDR3 sequence (DNA): TGTGCCAGCTCACCGAATCATAAGGGACTAGACGAGCAGTACTTC.